Each of the 29 T cell receptor beta chains below was sequenced from the same sample in a study of blood T cell repertoires in COVID-19. Measured with immunoSEQ multiplex PCR; TCRdb has only the in-frame clones, and not every one. There are around 330,000 clones in the sample; 70% to 90% occur only once, and over 8% lies in the top ten. Sequencing was carried out using PBMCs or T cells enriched from blood (not recorded which). These receptor sequences come from a middle-aged woman who had recovered from COVID-19.

The V and J genes are TRBV2 and TRBJ1-3; no definite D call. Germline CDR1 SNHLY, CDR2 FYNNEI. The CDR3 has 12 residues. Between the trimmed V and J ends, which lost 4 bases and 8 bases, there was a span of 9 bases. The CDR3 is CASSGSLDTIYF. The CDR3 coding sequence is TGTGCCAGCAGTGGATCTTTAGACACCATATATTTT.

The chain has TRBV7-9 and TRBJ2-1; TRBD2 agrees at 10 bases. The CDR3 covers 16 residues. The ends lost 3 bases at V and 4 bases at J; junction bases unmatched: 6. The germline gives CDR1 SEHNR, CDR2 FQNEAQ (reference sequence). The CDR3 spells CASSFGTSVLYNEQFF. CDR3 coding DNA: TGTGCCAGCAGCTTCGGGACTAGCGTATTGTACAATGAGCAGTTCTTC.

The chain is built from TRBV7-9 and TRBJ2-5; 9 nucleotides agree with TRBD1. Germline V gene data show CDR1 as SEHNR and CDR2 as FQNEAQ (reference sequence). J lost 1 base, V lost 5 bases, and 5 bases had no gene match. This CDR3 spans 15 amino acids. CDR3 loop: CASSTYRGPQETQYF. CDR3 DNA sequence: TGTGCCAGCAGCACCTACAGGGGGCCCCAAGAGACCCAGTACTTC.

This clone was recorded only once. The chain has TRBV28 and TRBJ2-2; 11 bases are shared with TRBD1. The germline V gene has CDR1 MDHEN and CDR2 SYDVKM. Trimming removed 7 bases from V and 7 bases from J; junction bases left unmatched: 8. CDR3 size: 15 residues. The CDR3 sequence is CASTLGQGAIGELFF. The CDR3 DNA reads TGTGCCAGCACTCTCGGACAGGGGGCTATCGGGGAGCTGTTTTTT.

The rearrangement joins TRBV4-2 to TRBJ2-7; 13 bases match TRBD2. Germline CDR1 and CDR2: LGHNA and YNFKEQ. The CDR3 consists of 19 residues. After removal of 1 base from V and 1 base from J, the junction contained 10 bases not matched to a gene. This chain's CDR3 is CASSQGLAGGPMGSYEQYF. The CDR3 DNA is TGTGCCAGCAGCCAAGGACTAGCGGGAGGTCCGATGGGGTCCTACGAGCAGTACTTC.

This chain uses TRBV4-1 with TRBJ2-3; the match to TRBD2 covers 7 bases. Germline lookup yields CDR1 MGHRA and CDR2 YSYEKL. This CDR3 has 14 residues. Trimming at V came to 0 bases and at J to 6 bases, leaving 3 bases not matched to a gene. The CDR3 DNA follows: TGCGCCAGCAGCCAAGAGGGGAGGGAGGATACGCAGTATTTT. Encoded protein: CASSQEGREDTQYF.

The V call is TRBV11-2, the J call TRBJ2-4; possible D gene TRBD2, 6 bases. Trimming pared 8 bases from V and 2 bases from J, leaving 22 bases between. CDR3 length equals 17 residues. Germline V lookup: CDR1 SGHAT, CDR2 FQNNGV. Here the CDR3 reads CASLGWEARLPKNIQYF. DNA for the CDR3: TGTGCCAGCCTTGGCTGGGAGGCGCGGCTACCCAAAAACATTCAGTACTTC.

V and J are TRBV27 and TRBJ2-1, with 8 bases aligning to TRBD1. The CDR3 is 14 residues long. Germline V gene sequence: CDR1 MNHEY, CDR2 SMNVEV (reference sequence). The J segment lost 8 bases and the V segment lost 6 bases, leaving 9 bases of the junction unmatched. The CDR3 DNA reads as TGTGCCAGCAGGTCTCGGACAGGGATCCATGAGCAGTTCTTC. Translating gives CASRSRTGIHEQFF.

The rearrangement joins TRBV19 to TRBJ1-4; D is unclear. Germline CDR1 LNHDA, CDR2 SQIVND (reference sequence). The CDR3 sequence is 14 residues long. The germline V and J ends were trimmed by 5 bases and 7 bases, with 14 bases remaining between them. The CDR3 protein is CASSPPGSFEKLFF. Written as DNA, the CDR3 is TGTGCCAGTAGTCCGCCGGGATCATTTGAAAAACTGTTTTTT. Looking up the rest from reference TRBV19 and TRBJ1-4 gives the full variable domain: DGGITQSPKYLFRKEGQNVTLSCEQNLNHDAMYWYRQDPGQGLRLIYYSQIVNDFQKGDIAEGYSVSREKKESFPLTVTSAQKNPTAFYLCASSPPGSFEKLFFGSGTQLSVL.

This clone occurred a few times. The chain couples TRBV5-1 to TRBJ1-4; the D is unclear. The CDR3 sequence is 15 residues long. V lost 4 bases and J lost 4, with 14 bases in between. Per the germline V gene, CDR1 is SGHRS and CDR2 is YFSETQ. The chain's CDR3 is CASSREAADNEKLFF. The CDR3 coding sequence is TGCGCCAGCAGCCGTGAGGCCGCGGATAATGAAAAACTGTTTTTT.

The chain has TRBV29-1 and TRBJ1-1, with 7 bases lining up with TRBD1. Germline loops: CDR1 SQVTM, CDR2 ANQGSEA. There are 14 residues in the CDR3. V lost 7 bases and J lost 1; bases outside the gene matches: 9. CDR3 nucleotides: TGCAGCGCTGCCCGGGACAGCGAGAACACTGAAGCTTTCTTT. The encoded protein is CSAARDSENTEAFF.

The chain recombines TRBV9 with TRBJ2-5; 12 nucleotides agree with TRBD2. The CDR3 is made up of 15 amino acids. CDR1 is SGDLS, CDR2 YYNGEE, per germline. With V trimmed by 4 bases and J by 2 bases, 3 bases remained unmatched. The CDR3 here is CASSYGLAGQETQYF. The CDR3 DNA reads as TGTGCCAGCAGCTATGGACTAGCGGGGCAAGAGACCCAGTACTTC.

The rearrangement links TRBV11-2 to TRBJ1-2, with 7 bases matching TRBD1. Germline CDR1 is SGHAT and CDR2 is FQNNGV. V shed 3 bases, J shed 7 bases, and the junction held 2 bases outside the gene matches. The CDR3 consists of 12 residues. CDR3 amino acids: CASSLAGGGYTF. The DNA of the CDR3 is TGTGCCAGCAGCTTGGCAGGGGGTGGCTACACCTTC.

This clone was seen only a few times. The chain has TRBV19 and TRBJ1-6; TRBD1 might be the D (5 bases). CDR1 is LNHDA, CDR2 SQIVND, per germline (reference sequence). The CDR3 is 14 amino acids. The V gene lost 5 bases and the J gene lost 7 bases, with 12 bases spanning the gap. The CDR3 is CASSSGGDNSPLHF. The CDR3 DNA follows: TGTGCCAGTAGTTCCGGCGGGGACAATTCACCCCTCCACTTT.

The chain combines TRBV27 with TRBJ2-1; D may be TRBD1 (6 bases). V was trimmed by 3 bases and J by 8 bases, leaving 17 bases between them. Germline V gene sequence: CDR1 MNHEY, CDR2 SMNVEV (reference sequence). The CDR3 spans 15 residues. This CDR3 reads CASSFPRGGLDEQFF. The CDR3 DNA reads as TGTGCCAGCAGTTTCCCCAGGGGCGGGCTCGATGAGCAGTTCTTC.

There are many counts of this clone. The chain recombines TRBV19 with TRBJ2-1, with TRBD2 identical over 10 bases. V shed 8 bases, J shed 1 base, and the junction held 2 bases outside the gene matches. Germline CDR1 and CDR2: LNHDA and SQIVND (reference sequence). The CDR3 runs 14 residues. The CDR3 DNA follows: TGTGCCAGTCAACTAGCGGGATCCTACAATGAGCAGTTCTTC. Translating it yields CASQLAGSYNEQFF. Complete variable domain (other parts from reference TRBV19 and TRBJ2-1): DGGITQSPKYLFRKEGQNVTLSCEQNLNHDAMYWYRQDPGQGLRLIYYSQIVNDFQKGDIAEGYSVSREKKESFPLTVTSAQKNPTAFYLCASQLAGSYNEQFFGPGTRLTVL.

The rearrangement joins TRBV3-1 (or the pseudogene TRBV3-2) to TRBJ2-3, with 8 bases fitting TRBD2. Germline V gene lookup returns CDR1 LGHDT and CDR2 YNNKEL (reference sequence). The CDR3 is 13 residues long. The trim removed 4 bases at V and 3 bases at J, leaving 0 bases unmatched. As DNA, the CDR3 is TGTGCCAGCAGCCGCGGGGGGACAGATACGCAGTATTTT. This encodes CASSRGGTDTQYF.

The genes are TRBV7-3 and TRBJ2-1; D perhaps matches TRBD1 (5 bases). The V gene lost 2 bases and the J gene lost 0 bases, with 11 bases spanning the gap. The CDR3 totals 16 residues. The germline V gene encodes CDR1 SGHTA and CDR2 FQGTGA. Here the CDR3 reads CASSLWAGNSYNEQFF. In DNA, the CDR3 is TGTGCCAGCAGCTTATGGGCAGGGAACTCCTACAATGAGCAGTTCTTC.

The V and J genes are TRBV21-1 and TRBJ1-6; TRBD1, the table's D call, lacks a check against the DNA. TRBV21-1 is shown as a pseudogene. The CDR3 has 17 amino acids. CDR3 sequence reads: CASSKKGGQADNSPLHF. DNA of the CDR3: TGTGCCAGCAGCAAAAAAGGGGGACAGGCGGATAATTCACCCCTCCACTTT.

V usage is TRBV18 and J usage is TRBJ1-4, with TRBD1 identical over 9 bases. The germline CDR1 and CDR2 sequences are KGHSH and LQKENI. J gave up 8 bases and V 3 bases, and 10 bases lay outside the gene matches. The CDR3 sequence is 16 residues long. The CDR3: CASSPYSGQGGEKLFF. The CDR3 DNA is TGTGCCAGCTCACCGTACTCGGGACAGGGAGGAGAAAAACTGTTTTTT.

This clone was detected once. The chain links TRBV6-6 to TRBJ2-7; 8 nucleotides agree with TRBD2. The V and J ends lost 4 bases and 0 bases, in that order; junction bases with no gene match: 8. Germline CDR1 and CDR2: MNHNY and SVGAGI (reference sequence). The CDR3 is 16 residues long. CDR3 amino acids: CASSSAIAGSSYEQYF. DNA of the CDR3: TGTGCCAGCAGTTCCGCCATAGCGGGGAGCTCCTACGAGCAGTACTTC.

This clone was recorded once. The chain couples TRBV10-3 to TRBJ2-5, with 9 bases identical to TRBD1. Germline lookup yields CDR1 ENHRY and CDR2 SYGVKD. The CDR3 has 15 residues. The V and J ends lost 3 bases and 1 base, in that order; junction bases with no gene match: 3. CDR3 loop: CAISDPGQGQETQYF. CDR3 nucleotide sequence: TGTGCCATCAGTGACCCGGGACAGGGCCAAGAGACCCAGTACTTC.

This clone was seen a handful of times. The V call is TRBV30, the J call TRBJ2-2; weak D call: TRBD2 (5 bases). V dropped 2 bases and J dropped 3 bases, with 13 bases sitting between them. Germline assignment: CDR1 GTSNPN and CDR2 SVGIG (reference sequence). The length of the CDR3 is 15 residues. The CDR3: CAWSNGNRDTGELFF. CDR3 nucleotides: TGTGCCTGGAGTAACGGGAATCGGGACACCGGGGAGCTGTTTTTT.

The count of this clone is one. V gene TRBV21-1 combines with J gene TRBJ2-2; the table's D gene call, TRBD1, was not cross checked with the DNA. TRBV21-1 counts as a pseudogene. CDR3 length: 16 residues. The CDR3 DNA is TGTGCCAGCAGCAAATTGGGCCAGTCGAACACCGGGGAGCTGTTTTTT. This codes for CASSKLGQSNTGELFF.

The chain combines TRBV5-1 with TRBJ2-7, with 16 bases fitting TRBD2. CDR1 is SGHRS and CDR2 is YFSETQ in the germline V gene. Trimming at V came to 3 bases and at J to 2 bases, leaving 2 bases not matched to a gene. The CDR3 extends over 16 amino acids. CDR3 residues: CASSSGTSGGAYEQYF. As DNA, the CDR3 is TGCGCCAGCAGCTCCGGGACTAGCGGGGGGGCCTACGAGCAGTACTTC. Full variable domain (outside the CDR3, taken from reference TRBV5-1 and TRBJ2-7): KAGVTQTPRYLIKTRGQQVTLSCSPISGHRSVSWYQQTPGQGLQFLFEYFSETQRNKGNFPGRFSGRQFSNSRSEMNVSTLELGDSALYLCASSSGTSGGAYEQYFGPGTRLTVT.

This rearrangement joins TRBV23-1 to TRBJ2-1; 9 nucleotides agree with TRBD1. Being an ORF, TRBV23-1 has a function that is uncertain. This CDR3 spans 15 amino acids. After removal of 4 bases from V and 2 bases from J, the junction contained 3 bases not matched to a gene. CDR3 amino acids: CASSPNRGPYNEQFF. The CDR3 DNA sequence: TGCGCCAGCAGTCCGAACAGGGGGCCCTACAATGAGCAGTTCTTC.

This clone was seen just once. V usage is TRBV29-1 and J usage is TRBJ2-5; 8 positions match TRBD1. The CDR3 totals 13 residues. Per the germline V gene, CDR1 is SQVTM and CDR2 is ANQGSEA. The trim removed 4 bases at V and 5 bases at J, leaving 6 bases unmatched. CDR3 residues: CSVVQGAWETQYF. The CDR3 coding sequence is TGCAGCGTTGTGCAGGGGGCTTGGGAGACCCAGTACTTC.

This rearrangement joins TRBV10-1 to TRBJ2-2; D is ambiguous. Germline-derived CDR1 and CDR2 are WNHNN and SYGVQD (reference sequence). This CDR3 is 15 amino acids long. Trimming pared 0 bases from V and 6 bases from J, leaving 11 bases between. DNA of the CDR3: TGCGCCAGCAGTGAGTCGACTGTTAGTTCCGGGGAGCTGTTTTTT. Translated: CASSESTVSSGELFF.

This chain links TRBV7-2 with TRBJ2-3; no reliable D call. The germline CDR1 and CDR2 sequences are SGHTA and FQGNSA. CDR3 length: 13 residues. Deletions cut 5 bases from V and 6 bases from J, with 12 bases between. CDR3 nucleotides: TGTGCCAGCAGCCATATTGGTGCGGATACGCAGTATTTT. It translates to CASSHIGADTQYF.